A single sample gave rise to the 27 T cell receptor beta chains below, sequenced in a study of T cell responses to AZD1222 COVID-19 vaccine. Generated by immunoSEQ multiplex PCR, the TCRdb table keeps only in-frame clones and is missing some. The sample lists 160,000 or so clones, around 93% occurring once. This specimen was peripheral blood, taken on day 0 of AZD1222 vaccination. These receptors came from an adult in good health.

The chain recombines TRBV19 with TRBJ1-5; D uncertain. The CDR3 is made up of 15 amino acids. Between the trimmed V and J ends, which lost 6 bases and 1 base, there was a span of 13 bases. CDR1 and CDR2 (germline): LNHDA, SQIVND (reference sequence). CDR3: CASRSGFSSNQPQHF. DNA for the CDR3: TGTGCCAGTAGGTCGGGATTCAGCAGCAATCAGCCCCAGCATTTT.

V usage is TRBV1 and J usage is TRBJ2-1; the D segment call TRBD2 is taken from the table without a DNA check. TRBV1 is tagged as a pseudogene. This CDR3 comprises 15 residues. This CDR3 reads CTSSLQAGSYNEQFF. For the CDR3, the DNA is TGCACCAGCAGCCTTCAAGCGGGGTCCTACAATGAGCAGTTCTTC.

This clone was seen only once. The J gene is TRBJ1-5, the V gene TRBV28; no firm D call. The germline V gene has CDR1 MDHEN and CDR2 SYDVKM. V shed 5 bases and J shed 4 bases, with 15 bases lying between them. The CDR3 is 15 amino acids. The CDR3 region is CASSILPGDNQPQHF. The DNA of the CDR3 is TGTGCCAGCAGTATCCTCCCCGGAGATAATCAGCCCCAGCATTTT.

This chain joins TRBV18 and TRBJ1-3, with D possibly being TRBD1 (5 bases). Germline V gene sequence: CDR1 KGHSH, CDR2 LQKENI. V lost 2 bases and J lost 0, with 8 bases in between. The CDR3 length is 15 residues. The CDR3 DNA reads as TGTGCCAGCTCACCATCAGGGTCCTCTGGAAACACCATATATTTT. Protein: CASSPSGSSGNTIYF.

V gene TRBV5-8 combines with J gene TRBJ1-2; D uncertain. Germline V lookup: CDR1 SGHTS, CDR2 YDEGEE. V was trimmed by 1 base and J by 5 bases, leaving 9 bases between them. The CDR3 has 13 residues. The CDR3 nucleotides are TGTGCCAGCAGCTTGTGGGCAGCTTATGGCTACACCTTC. It translates to CASSLWAAYGYTF.

The chain is built from TRBV18 and TRBJ2-2; D uncertain. This CDR3 region has 13 residues. Trimming pared 5 bases from V and 1 base from J, leaving 5 bases between. Per germline, CDR1 KGHSH and CDR2 LQKENI. The CDR3 DNA follows: TGTGCCAGCTCATCTGGGAACACCGGGGAGCTGTTTTTT. The encoded protein is CASSSGNTGELFF.

V and J are TRBV11-3 and TRBJ1-4; 8 bases map to TRBD1. CDR1 and CDR2 from the germline V gene are SGHNT and YENEEA. The CDR3 is 14 residues long. The J segment lost 7 bases and the V segment lost 3 bases, leaving 4 bases of the junction unmatched. DNA for the CDR3: TGTGCCAGCAGCTTCGGACAGGGAGGTGAAAAACTGTTTTTT. Encoded protein: CASSFGQGGEKLFF.

This clone was seen just once. The chain is built from TRBV27 and TRBJ2-1; 8 bases map to TRBD2. CDR1 is MNHEY and CDR2 is SMNVEV in the germline V gene (reference sequence). The CDR3 covers 16 residues. Trimming cost V 5 bases and J 0 bases; bases outside gene matches: 6. The CDR3 DNA reads as TGTGCCAGCAGTGGGATAGCGGGGAGCTCCTACAATGAGCAGTTCTTC. Protein: CASSGIAGSSYNEQFF.

The chain is built from TRBV7-3 and TRBJ2-1, with D possibly called TRBD1 or TRBD2 (5 bases each). Trimming removed 2 bases from V and 9 bases from J, with 11 bases in between. The CDR3 covers 13 residues. Per the germline V gene, CDR1 is SGHTA and CDR2 is FQGTGA. This CDR3 is CASSLGGVGEQFF. CDR3 bases: TGTGCCAGCAGCTTAGGGGGAGTCGGTGAGCAGTTCTTC.

The chain combines TRBV25-1 with TRBJ2-1; 7 bases agree with TRBD2. V shed 0 bases and J 0 bases; nucleotides not matched to a gene: 2. CDR1 and CDR2 (germline): MGHDK, SYGVNS. This CDR3 has 16 amino acids. The CDR3 sequence: CASSEYGGSSYNEQFF. The CDR3, as DNA: TGTGCCAGCAGTGAATACGGCGGGAGCTCCTACAATGAGCAGTTCTTC. Together with reference TRBV25-1 and TRBJ2-1, the CDR3 gives the full variable domain: EADIYQTPRYLVIGTGKKITLECSQTMGHDKMYWYQQDPGMELHLIHYSYGVNSTEKGDLSSESTVSRIRTEHFPLTLESARPSHTSQYLCASSEYGGSSYNEQFFGPGTRLTVL.

The chain is built from TRBV28 and TRBJ1-6; D remains ambiguous. Between the trimmed V and J ends, which lost 3 bases and 7 bases, there was a span of 16 bases. Germline V gives CDR1 MDHEN, CDR2 SYDVKM. This CDR3 comprises 16 residues. The CDR3 bases are TGTGCCAGCAGTTTGGGAGCAGGTCTTAGGAATTCACCCCTCCACTTT. It specifies CASSLGAGLRNSPLHF.

This chain joins TRBV4-1 and TRBJ2-1; 12 bases match TRBD2. J was trimmed by 8 bases and V by 4 bases; bases with no gene match: 9. The CDR3 length is 16 residues. The germline gives CDR1 MGHRA, CDR2 YSYEKL. CDR3: CASSPGLAGGWDEQFF. The CDR3 DNA sequence: TGCGCCAGCAGCCCAGGTCTAGCGGGAGGGTGGGATGAGCAGTTCTTC.

DNA for the CDR3: TGTGCCAGCAGCGTAGCCCCTCATCAGCCCCAGCATTTT. As protein: CASSVAPHQPQHF. The chain joins TRBV9 to TRBJ1-5, with D hard to call. CDR1 is SGDLS and CDR2 is YYNGEE in the germline V gene. The CDR3 sequence is 13 residues long. Trimming stripped 0 bases from V and 5 bases from J, with 6 bases between.

The rearrangement links TRBV29-1 to TRBJ2-7, with D possibly being TRBD2 (5 bases). The V end was cut by 3 bases, the J end by 5 bases, with 11 bases between. CDR1 and CDR2 (germline): SQVTM, ANQGSEA. The CDR3 length is 12 residues. The CDR3 spells CSVDAGSDEQYF. The CDR3 region has the DNA TGCAGCGTTGATGCGGGTTCGGACGAGCAGTACTTC.

The DNA of the CDR3 is TGCGCCAGCAGCCATAACCCCGGGACAGGGAACTACGAGCAGTACTTC. Its protein is CASSHNPGTGNYEQYF. J is TRBJ2-7 and V is TRBV4-1; 9 bases line up with TRBD1. The length of the CDR3 is 16 residues. After removal of 3 bases from V and 3 bases from J, the junction contained 9 bases not matched to a gene. CDR1 is MGHRA and CDR2 is YSYEKL in the germline V gene.

The chain has TRBV2 and TRBJ2-5, with TRBD2 matching over 8 bases. Trimming took 3 bases from V and 2 from J; bases not matched to a gene: 5. Germline CDR1 and CDR2: SNHLY and FYNNEI. The CDR3 totals 15 residues. CDR3 coding DNA: TGTGCCAGCAGTGATAGGACTAGCAGACAAGAGACCCAGTACTTC. It is translated as CASSDRTSRQETQYF.

V is TRBV30 and J is TRBJ2-1; 14 bases are shared with TRBD2. In germline, CDR1 is GTSNPN, CDR2 SVGIG (reference sequence). V lost 3 bases, J lost 0 bases, and 10 bases stayed unmatched. This CDR3 spans 19 amino acids. The CDR3 region is CAWSLSGLAGAPSYNEQFF. The CDR3 region has the DNA TGTGCCTGGAGCCTCTCGGGACTAGCGGGAGCACCCTCCTACAATGAGCAGTTCTTC.

This clone was detected a few times. The V gene is TRBV27, the J gene TRBJ2-3; D unclear. The ends were cut back, 6 bases at V and 6 bases at J, with 7 bases in the middle. The CDR3 is made up of 11 amino acids. Per germline, CDR1 MNHEY and CDR2 SMNVEV (reference sequence). CDR3 sequence: CASSLADTQYF. The CDR3 DNA follows: TGTGCCAGCAGCTTGGCCGATACGCAGTATTTT.

The CDR3 nucleotides are TGTGCCAGCAGAGAACGGACAGGATGGAGGGGAAACACCATATATTTT. Its translation is CASRERTGWRGNTIYF. V usage is TRBV2 and J usage is TRBJ1-3; 7 positions match TRBD1. Germline V lookup: CDR1 SNHLY, CDR2 FYNNEI. This CDR3 has 16 amino acids. The V gene end was trimmed by 6 bases and the J gene end by 4 bases; junction bases not matched to a gene: 12.

The rearrangement links TRBV7-9 to TRBJ1-3; D unclear. CDR3 length: 18 residues. The V and J ends lost 3 bases and 3 bases respectively, with 21 bases between them. Germline V gene data show CDR1 as SEHNR and CDR2 as FQNEAQ (reference sequence). CDR3 amino acids: CASSFEYSSYVIGNTIYF. The CDR3 bases are TGTGCCAGCAGCTTCGAATACAGCTCTTACGTTATTGGAAACACCATATATTTT.

The chain employs TRBV12-5 and TRBJ1-2; D call uncertain. The germline V gene encodes CDR1 LGHNT and CDR2 FRNRAP. The CDR3 length is 12 residues. V was pared by 4 bases and J by 4 bases, with 7 bases between. The CDR3 here is CASGSKGYGYTF. The CDR3 bases are TGTGCTAGTGGTTCGAAGGGCTATGGCTACACCTTC.

The genes are TRBV5-1 and TRBJ2-5, with D perhaps given as TRBD1 or TRBD2 (5 bases each). The germline V and J ends were trimmed by 2 bases and 1 base, with 12 bases remaining between them. The CDR3 has 15 residues. CDR1 is SGHRS, CDR2 YFSETQ, per germline. This CDR3 reads CASSFGRGVQETQYF. The CDR3 nucleotides read TGCGCCAGCAGCTTCGGGCGAGGGGTCCAAGAGACCCAGTACTTC.

This chain connects TRBV5-6 to TRBJ1-5, with D possibly matching TRBD1 (6 bases). The V end lost 2 bases, the J end lost 1 base, and 10 bases lay between the germline ends. Per germline, CDR1 SGHDT and CDR2 YYEEEE. The CDR3 has 15 amino acids. The CDR3 nucleotides read TGTGCCAGCAGCTTCGCAACAGGGAGCAATCAGCCCCAGCATTTT. As protein: CASSFATGSNQPQHF.

This rearrangement joins TRBV19 to TRBJ1-1, with TRBD1 identical over 8 bases. The germline gives CDR1 LNHDA, CDR2 SQIVND (reference sequence). CDR3 length: 15 residues. J lost 1 base, V lost 5 bases, and 6 bases had no gene match. CDR3 sequence: CASSLRTGRNTEAFF. The CDR3 DNA follows: TGTGCCAGTAGTCTAAGGACAGGGAGGAACACTGAAGCTTTCTTT.

The V and J genes are TRBV3-1 (or the pseudogene TRBV3-2) and TRBJ1-1; tentatively, D is TRBD1 (5 bases). CDR1 is LGHDT, CDR2 YNNKEL, per germline (reference sequence). The CDR3 is 13 amino acids. The V gene lost 0 bases and the J gene lost 8 bases, with 10 bases spanning the gap. The CDR3 coding sequence is TGTGCCAGCAGCCAAGATTCGGGGGGGGAAGCTTTCTTT. Amino acid sequence: CASSQDSGGEAFF.

The chain uses TRBV9 and TRBJ1-2; perhaps TRBD1 as D (5 bases). Germline V gene sequence: CDR1 SGDLS, CDR2 YYNGEE. With 0 bases removed from V and 4 bases from J, the gap between germline ends came to 7 bases. CDR3 length equals 13 residues. CDR3 residues: CASSVAQGYGYTF. The CDR3, as DNA: TGTGCCAGCAGCGTAGCCCAGGGCTATGGCTACACCTTC.

V usage is TRBV12-3 or TRBV12-4 and J usage is TRBJ1-2, with D unresolved. The CDR3 is 13 amino acids. Trimming removed 3 bases from V and 5 bases from J, with 10 bases in between. In DNA, the CDR3 is TGTGCCAGCAGTTTGGACCAGTTATATGGCTACACCTTC. It is translated as CASSLDQLYGYTF.